This is a list of T cell receptor beta chains from one sample in a study of beta chain features in type 1 diabetes. Sequenced by immunoSEQ multiplex PCR; TCRdb stores in-frame clones only, minus some. The sample includes under 250,000 clones, 27% of them seen just once. Sequencing was carried out using central memory CD4+ T cells from blood. These receptors originate from a man aged 25-45 years in good health. Both conserved end residues are part of each CDR3. A D gene is named only where the DNA matches it firmly. Part of the rows lack a size; the others show once, few, many or a class for expanded clones.

d_call,j_call,clone_size,v_call,cdr3_aa,cdr3_nt
-,TRBJ1-1,-,TRBV20-1,CSARQASEAFF,TGCAGTGCGAGACAGGCCAGTGAAGCTTTCTTT
TRBD2,TRBJ2-1,-,TRBV7-2,CASSQSGGGDEQFF,TGTGCCAGCAGCCAGTCGGGGGGTGGAGATGAGCAGTTCTTC
-,TRBJ2-5,-,TRBV7-2,CASGLQETQYF,TGTGCCAGCGGGCTACAAGAGACCCAGTACTTC
-,TRBJ2-7,-,TRBV5-4,CASSLAEGYEQYF,TGTGCCAGCAGCTTAGCGGAGGGGTACGAGCAGTACTTC
-,TRBJ1-1,few,TRBV28,CASSSGDLATEAFF,TGTGCCAGCAGCTCAGGGGATTTGGCGACTGAAGCTTTCTTT
-,TRBJ2-2,few,TRBV7-2,CASSPRRTAGELFF,TGTGCCAGCAGCCCCCGTAGGACCGCCGGGGAGCTGTTTTTT
TRBD1,TRBJ1-2,few,TRBV29-1,CSVPRGTGIDGYTF,TGCAGCGTTCCCCGAGGGACAGGGATTGATGGCTACACCTTC
TRBD2,TRBJ2-1,-,TRBV11-2,CASRPLAGGPNEQFF,TGTGCCAGCAGGCCACTCGCGGGGGGGCCCAATGAGCAGTTCTTC
-,TRBJ1-6,few,TRBV5-1,CASSTEPGNSPLHF,TGCGCCAGCAGTACGGAGCCTGGGAATTCACCCCTCCACTTT
-,TRBJ2-5,-,TRBV7-7,CASSLAQGGETQYF,TGTGCCAGCAGCTTAGCCCAGGGAGGAGAGACCCAGTACTTC
-,TRBJ2-7,-,TRBV29-1,CSVESMGSPGHEQYF,TGCAGCGTTGAATCAATGGGCTCACCCGGCCACGAGCAGTACTTC
-,TRBJ1-2,few,TRBV29-1,CSVEVTGDYGYTF,TGCAGCGTTGAAGTGACCGGCGACTATGGCTACACCTTC
-,TRBJ2-3,-,TRBV28,CASSSPGGVVTDTQYF,TGTGCCAGCAGTTCCCCGGGCGGGGTCGTTACAGATACGCAGTATTTT
-,TRBJ2-3,-,TRBV10-3,CAISNRVAATDTQYF,TGTGCCATCAGCAACAGGGTGGCGGCCACAGATACGCAGTATTTT
TRBD2,TRBJ2-7,few,TRBV5-1,CASSLEASGIYEQYF,TGCGCCAGCAGCTTGGAGGCTAGCGGGATATACGAGCAGTACTTC
-,TRBJ2-1,-,TRBV5-1,CASSFGWPEGQFF,TGCGCCAGCAGCTTTGGTTGGCCCGAAGGGCAGTTCTTC
-,TRBJ2-1,-,TRBV11-2,CASSLMGGVQSEQFF,TGTGCCAGCAGCTTAATGGGGGGTGTGCAGAGTGAGCAGTTCTTC
-,TRBJ2-5,-,TRBV28,CASSSVGGYQETQYF,TGTGCCAGCAGTTCTGTAGGCGGGTACCAAGAGACCCAGTACTTC
-,TRBJ2-7,-,TRBV5-1,CASSSQGPTYEQYF,TGCGCCAGCAGCTCCCAGGGGCCCACCTACGAGCAGTACTTC
-,TRBJ2-7,-,TRBV7-2,CASSKIGVGEQYF,TGTGCCAGCAGTAAGATCGGAGTGGGCGAGCAGTACTTC
-,TRBJ2-1,-,TRBV9,CASSVGTSSYNEQFF,TGTGCCAGCAGCGTAGGGACGAGCTCCTACAATGAGCAGTTCTTC
TRBD2,TRBJ2-7,few,TRBV7-9,CASSLDAGGPGEQYF,TGTGCCAGCAGCTTAGATGCGGGAGGGCCGGGAGAGCAGTACTTC
-,TRBJ1-5,few,TRBV2,CASRLQGGGNQPQHF,TGTGCCAGCAGGCTACAGGGAGGAGGAAATCAGCCCCAGCATTTT
-,TRBJ2-2,few,TRBV29-1,CSVDAVNTGELFF,TGCAGCGTTGATGCGGTCAACACCGGGGAGCTGTTTTTT
-,TRBJ2-4,few,TRBV25-1,CASSKMGQGKNIQYF,TGTGCCAGCAGTAAAATGGGGCAGGGCAAAAACATTCAGTACTTC
-,TRBJ2-7,few,TRBV2,CASSDFRQGYDEQYF,TGTGCCAGCAGTGATTTCCGGCAGGGGTACGACGAGCAGTACTTC
TRBD1,TRBJ2-7,few,TRBV28,CASSGVGTGGKNEQYF,TGTGCCAGCAGTGGTGTCGGGACAGGGGGGAAGAACGAGCAGTACTTC
-,TRBJ2-1,-,TRBV28,CASSRTETGEQFF,TGTGCCAGCAGTCGGACCGAAACTGGGGAGCAGTTCTTC
TRBD2,TRBJ2-1,few,TRBV7-2,CASSLAGLAHNEQFF,TGTGCCAGCAGCTTAGCTGGACTAGCCCACAATGAGCAGTTCTTC
TRBD2,TRBJ2-7,-,TRBV27,CASSFMFERGGLIPHEQYF,TGTGCCAGCAGTTTTATGTTCGAGCGGGGGGGCCTGATCCCTCACGAGCAGTACTTC
-,TRBJ2-7,few,TRBV13,CASSLGLRGSSYEQYF,TGTGCCAGCAGCTTAGGCCTAAGGGGCAGCTCCTACGAGCAGTACTTC
-,TRBJ2-2,once,TRBV5-6,CASSLDPTLNTGELFF,TGTGCCAGCAGCTTGGATCCCACATTGAACACCGGGGAGCTGTTTTTT
TRBD2,TRBJ2-5,-,TRBV30,CAWSVRRGAGGPQTQYF,TGTGCCTGGAGTGTACGCCGGGGAGCGGGAGGGCCTCAGACCCAGTACTTC
-,TRBJ1-2,-,TRBV5-6,CASSFRVQANYGYTF,TGTGCCAGCAGCTTCCGGGTCCAAGCTAACTATGGCTACACCTTC
-,TRBJ2-1,-,TRBV11-3,CASSVSGPYNEQFF,TGTGCCAGCAGCGTCTCCGGGCCCTACAATGAGCAGTTCTTC
-,TRBJ1-5,few,TRBV30,CAWSPDGNQPQHF,TGTGCCTGGAGTCCCGATGGGAATCAGCCCCAGCATTTT
-,TRBJ2-7,few,TRBV5-1,CASSGDYEQYF,TGCGCCAGCAGCGGGGACTACGAGCAGTACTTC
-,TRBJ2-5,-,TRBV30,CAWSTSPRETQYF,TGTGCCTGGAGTACGAGCCCGAGGGAGACCCAGTACTTC
-,TRBJ2-7,-,TRBV6-1,CASSEGGAYEQYF,TGTGCCAGCAGTGAGGGCGGAGCCTACGAGCAGTACTTC
-,TRBJ2-5,few,TRBV10-3,CAISESKKGKSGETQYF,TGTGCCATCAGTGAGTCGAAAAAGGGAAAAAGTGGGGAGACCCAGTACTTC
-,TRBJ2-7,few,TRBV10-3,CAISEWLDAGEQYF,TGTGCCATCAGTGAATGGCTAGATGCAGGTGAGCAGTACTTC
-,TRBJ2-3,few,TRBV5-4,CASRSGPRNTDTQYF,TGTGCCAGCAGATCGGGACCACGGAACACAGATACGCAGTATTTT
TRBD1,TRBJ2-7,many,TRBV2,CASRQDRVNYEQYF,TGTGCCAGCAGACAGGACAGGGTTAACTACGAGCAGTACTTC
-,TRBJ2-3,few,TRBV7-2,CASSGRSGDTQYF,TGTGCCAGCAGCGGACGGAGTGGGGATACGCAGTATTTT
TRBD1,TRBJ2-7,few,TRBV5-6,CASSLLGQTKYEQYF,TGTGCCAGCAGCTTGCTGGGACAGACTAAATACGAGCAGTACTTC
-,TRBJ2-1,-,TRBV5-6,CASSLNVEDEQFF,TGTGCCAGCAGCCTTAATGTGGAGGATGAGCAGTTCTTC
-,TRBJ1-6,few,TRBV2,CASCRGENSPLHF,TGTGCCAGCTGCAGGGGCGAGAATTCACCCCTCCACTTT
TRBD1,TRBJ2-7,few,TRBV18,CASSPGTGNYEQYF,TGTGCCAGCTCACCCGGGACAGGGAATTACGAGCAGTACTTC
-,TRBJ2-4,few,TRBV30,CASRGVAKNIQYF,TGTGCTTCGAGAGGGGTAGCCAAAAACATTCAGTACTTC
-,TRBJ2-4,many,TRBV28,CASSQKQGVKNIQYF,TGTGCCAGCAGCCAAAAACAGGGAGTCAAAAACATTCAGTACTTC
-,TRBJ2-3,few,TRBV7-9,CATPWGDTQYF,TGTGCCACCCCCTGGGGGGATACGCAGTATTTT